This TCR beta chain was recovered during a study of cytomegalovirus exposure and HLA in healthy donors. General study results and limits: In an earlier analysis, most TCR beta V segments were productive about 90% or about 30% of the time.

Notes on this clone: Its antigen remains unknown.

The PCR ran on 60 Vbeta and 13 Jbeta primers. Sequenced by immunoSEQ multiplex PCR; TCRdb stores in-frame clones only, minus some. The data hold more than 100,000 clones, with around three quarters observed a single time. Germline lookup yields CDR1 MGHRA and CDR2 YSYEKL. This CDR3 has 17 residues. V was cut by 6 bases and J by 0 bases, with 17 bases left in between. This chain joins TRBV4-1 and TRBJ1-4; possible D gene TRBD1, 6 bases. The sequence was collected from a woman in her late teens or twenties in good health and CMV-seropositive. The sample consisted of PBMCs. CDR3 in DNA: TGCGCCAGCAGTATATCGGACAGCCTTGCAACTAATGAAAAACTGTTTTTT. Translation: CASSISDSLATNEKLFF.